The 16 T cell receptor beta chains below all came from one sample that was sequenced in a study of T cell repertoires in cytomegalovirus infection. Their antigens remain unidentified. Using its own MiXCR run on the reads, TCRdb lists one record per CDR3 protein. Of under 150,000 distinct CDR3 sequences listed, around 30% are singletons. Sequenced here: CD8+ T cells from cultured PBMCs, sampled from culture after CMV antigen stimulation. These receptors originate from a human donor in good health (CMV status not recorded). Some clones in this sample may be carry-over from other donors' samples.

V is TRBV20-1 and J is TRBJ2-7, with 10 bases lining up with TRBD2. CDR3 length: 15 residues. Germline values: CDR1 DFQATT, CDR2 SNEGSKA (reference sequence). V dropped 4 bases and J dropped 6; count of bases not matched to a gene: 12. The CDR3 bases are TGCAGTGCTAAAGACTCTAGCGGGGGTGGAATCGAGCAGTACTTC. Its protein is CSAKDSSGGGIEQYF.

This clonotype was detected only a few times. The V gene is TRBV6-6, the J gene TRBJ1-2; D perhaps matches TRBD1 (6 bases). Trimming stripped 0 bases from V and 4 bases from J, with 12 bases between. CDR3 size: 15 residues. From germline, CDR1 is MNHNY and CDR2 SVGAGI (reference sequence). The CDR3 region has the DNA TGTGCCAGCAGTTACTCCCCAGGGGCGGGCTATGGCTACACCTTC. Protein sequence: CASSYSPGAGYGYTF.

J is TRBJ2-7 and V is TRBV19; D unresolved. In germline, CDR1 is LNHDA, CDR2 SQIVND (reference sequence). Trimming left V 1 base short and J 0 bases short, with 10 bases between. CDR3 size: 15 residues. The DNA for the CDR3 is TGTGCCAGTAGTATAGCCGGGTTTAGCTCCTACGAGCAGTACTTC. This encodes CASSIAGFSSYEQYF.

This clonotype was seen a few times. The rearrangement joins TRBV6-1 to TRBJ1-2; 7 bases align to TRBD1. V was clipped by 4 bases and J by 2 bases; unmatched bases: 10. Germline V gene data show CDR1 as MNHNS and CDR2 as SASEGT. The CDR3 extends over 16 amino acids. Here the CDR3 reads CASSGEGQINNYGYTF. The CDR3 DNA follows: TGTGCCAGCAGTGGGGAGGGACAGATAAACAACTATGGCTACACCTTC.

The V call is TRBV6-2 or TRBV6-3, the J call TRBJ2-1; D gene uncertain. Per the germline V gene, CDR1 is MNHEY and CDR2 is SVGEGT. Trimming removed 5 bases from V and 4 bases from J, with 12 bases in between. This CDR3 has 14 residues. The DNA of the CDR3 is TGTGCCAGCAGTCCCCTGGTCCGGTACAATGAGCAGTTCTTC. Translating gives CASSPLVRYNEQFF.

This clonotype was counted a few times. The CDR3 coding sequence is TGCAGTGCTAGGCGGCTAGACACTAGCACAGATACGCAGTATTTT. Its protein product is CSARRLDTSTDTQYF. The gene calls are TRBV20-1 and TRBJ2-3; no definite D call. The V and J ends lost 3 bases and 0 bases respectively, with 13 bases between them. CDR1 and CDR2 (germline): DFQATT, SNEGSKA (reference sequence). The length of the CDR3 is 15 residues.

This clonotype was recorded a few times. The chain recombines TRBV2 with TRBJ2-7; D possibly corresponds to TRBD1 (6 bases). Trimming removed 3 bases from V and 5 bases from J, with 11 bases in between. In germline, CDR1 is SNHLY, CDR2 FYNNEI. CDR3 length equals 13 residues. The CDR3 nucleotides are TGTGCCAGCAGTGAGTGGCAGGGGAACGAGCAGTACTTC. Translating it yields CASSEWQGNEQYF.

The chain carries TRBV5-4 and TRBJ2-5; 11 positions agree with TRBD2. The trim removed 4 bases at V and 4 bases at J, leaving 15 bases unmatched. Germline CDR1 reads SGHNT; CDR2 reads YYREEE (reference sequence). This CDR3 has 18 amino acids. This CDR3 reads CASSVLLAGAPQGETQYF. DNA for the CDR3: TGTGCCAGCAGCGTACTACTAGCGGGGGCTCCCCAAGGAGAGACCCAGTACTTC.

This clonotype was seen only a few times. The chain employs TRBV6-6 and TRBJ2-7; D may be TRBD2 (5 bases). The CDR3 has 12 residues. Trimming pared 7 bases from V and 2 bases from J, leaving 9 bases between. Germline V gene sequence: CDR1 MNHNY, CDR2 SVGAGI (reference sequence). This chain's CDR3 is CASNDYTYEQYF. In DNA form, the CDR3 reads TGTGCCAGCAATGACTATACCTACGAGCAGTACTTC.

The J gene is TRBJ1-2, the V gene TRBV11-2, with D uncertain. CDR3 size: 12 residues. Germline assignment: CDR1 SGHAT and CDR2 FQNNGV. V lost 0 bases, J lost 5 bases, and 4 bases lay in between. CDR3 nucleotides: TGTGCCAGCAGCTTAGATTTATATGGCTACACCTTC. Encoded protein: CASSLDLYGYTF.

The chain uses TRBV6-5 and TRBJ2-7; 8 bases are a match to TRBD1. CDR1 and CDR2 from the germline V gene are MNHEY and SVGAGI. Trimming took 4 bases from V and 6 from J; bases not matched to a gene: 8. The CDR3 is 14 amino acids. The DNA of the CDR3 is TGTGCCAGCAGTTCAGACAGGGGTATCTCCGAGCAGTACTTC. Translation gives CASSSDRGISEQYF.

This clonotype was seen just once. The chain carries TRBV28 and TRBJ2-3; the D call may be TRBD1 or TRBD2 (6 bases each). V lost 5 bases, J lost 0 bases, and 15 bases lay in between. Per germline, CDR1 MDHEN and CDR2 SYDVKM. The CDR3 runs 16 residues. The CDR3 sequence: CASSLTGGLSTDTQYF. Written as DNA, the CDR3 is TGTGCCAGCAGTCTGACTGGGGGGCTAAGCACAGATACGCAGTATTTT.

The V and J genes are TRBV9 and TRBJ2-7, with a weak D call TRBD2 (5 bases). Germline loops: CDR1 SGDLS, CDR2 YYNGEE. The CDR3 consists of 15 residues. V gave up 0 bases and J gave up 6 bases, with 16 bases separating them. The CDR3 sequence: CASSVEVGGRGEQYF. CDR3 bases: TGTGCCAGCAGCGTAGAAGTAGGCGGACGGGGCGAGCAGTACTTC.

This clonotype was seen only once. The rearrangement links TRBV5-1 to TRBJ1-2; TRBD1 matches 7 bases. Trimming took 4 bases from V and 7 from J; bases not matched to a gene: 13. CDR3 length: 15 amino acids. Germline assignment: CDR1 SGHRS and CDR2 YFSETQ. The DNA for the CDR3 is TGCGCCAGCAGCCAAAGCCTGACAGGGTTCGGTGGCTACACCTTC. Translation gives CASSQSLTGFGGYTF.

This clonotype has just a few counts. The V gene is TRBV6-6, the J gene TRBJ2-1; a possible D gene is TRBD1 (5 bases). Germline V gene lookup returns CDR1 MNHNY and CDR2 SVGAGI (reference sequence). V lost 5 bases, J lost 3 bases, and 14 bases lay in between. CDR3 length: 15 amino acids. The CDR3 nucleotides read TGTGCCAGCAGTACGGACATGTCGGGCTACAATGAGCAGTTCTTC. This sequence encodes CASSTDMSGYNEQFF.

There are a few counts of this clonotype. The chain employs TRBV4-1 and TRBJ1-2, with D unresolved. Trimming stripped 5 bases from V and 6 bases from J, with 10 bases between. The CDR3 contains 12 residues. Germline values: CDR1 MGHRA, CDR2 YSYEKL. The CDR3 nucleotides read TGCGCCAGCAGCGGTCCCGTCGATGGCTACACCTTC. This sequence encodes CASSGPVDGYTF.